The 2 T cell receptor beta chains presented below share a single source sample, sequenced in a study of T-cell memory formation after mild COVID-19. A single record per CDR3 protein comes from TCRdb applying MiXCR to the 5' RACE reads. The data contain 400,000 to 500,000 distinct CDR3 sequences, around 17% of them seen just once; the ten biggest clones take up 20% to 25%. Input material: PBMCs or a T cell subset sorted from them (not recorded which). These TCRs come from a man younger than 30 who had mild COVID-19 (a few samples of this study predate the infection). Cell type and time point are not known.

The table lists this clonotype with a few counts. The rearrangement uses TRBV29-1 and TRBJ2-6; 11 bases align to TRBD2. The germline CDR1 and CDR2 sequences are SQVTM and ANQGSEA. The J segment lost 0 bases and the V segment lost 7 bases, leaving 8 bases of the junction unmatched. There are 17 residues in the CDR3. The CDR3 region has the DNA TGCAGCGCCGCACTAGCGGGGGTTCCCTCTGGGGCCAACGTCCTGACTTTC. Translated, it gives CSAALAGVPSGANVLTF.

Many counts were recorded for this clonotype. The V call is TRBV5-4, the J call TRBJ2-5, with 11 bases that match TRBD2. V was clipped by 3 bases and J by 2 bases; unmatched bases: 6. The germline gives CDR1 SGHNT, CDR2 YYREEE (reference sequence). The CDR3 runs to 16 residues. The CDR3 sequence is CASSWLAGGMQETQYF. DNA for the CDR3: TGTGCCAGCAGCTGGCTAGCGGGGGGCATGCAAGAGACCCAGTACTTC.